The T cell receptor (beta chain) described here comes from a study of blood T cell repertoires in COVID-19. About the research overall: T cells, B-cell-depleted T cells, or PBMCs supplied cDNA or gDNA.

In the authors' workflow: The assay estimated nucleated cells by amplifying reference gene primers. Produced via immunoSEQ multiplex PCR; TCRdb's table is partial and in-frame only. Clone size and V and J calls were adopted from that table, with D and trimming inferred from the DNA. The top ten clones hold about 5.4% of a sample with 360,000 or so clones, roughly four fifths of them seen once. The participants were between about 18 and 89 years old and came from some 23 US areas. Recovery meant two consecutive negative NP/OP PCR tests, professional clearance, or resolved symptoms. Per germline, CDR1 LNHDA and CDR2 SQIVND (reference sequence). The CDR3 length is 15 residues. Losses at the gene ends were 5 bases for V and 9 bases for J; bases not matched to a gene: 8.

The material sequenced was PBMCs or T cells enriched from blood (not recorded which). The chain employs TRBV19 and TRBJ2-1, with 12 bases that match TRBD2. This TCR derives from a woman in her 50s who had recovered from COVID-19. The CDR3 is CASSALAGGHSEQFF. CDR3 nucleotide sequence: TGTGCCAGTAGTGCTCTAGCGGGGGGGCATAGTGAGCAGTTCTTC.